A single sample gave rise to the 12 T cell receptor beta chains below, sequenced in a study of T cell changes during pregnancy in multiple sclerosis. Generated by immunoSEQ multiplex PCR, the TCRdb table keeps only in-frame clones and is missing some. The table has fewer than 45,000 clones, around 90% seen once; the top ten hold almost 4.5%. The specimen was peripheral blood, collected in the second trimester of pregnancy. The receptor set was obtained from a female donor in good health, enrolled as a control in a pregnancy study.

The chain carries TRBV28 and TRBJ1-6; 9 nucleotides match TRBD1. J gave up 7 bases and V 1 base, and 11 bases lay outside the gene matches. Germline CDR1 MDHEN, CDR2 SYDVKM. The CDR3 length is 18 residues. CDR3 sequence reads: CASSLFPTGGRRNSPLHF. CDR3 nucleotide sequence: TGTGCCAGCAGTTTATTCCCGACAGGGGGACGGAGAAATTCACCCCTCCACTTT.

The chain joins TRBV6-1 to TRBJ1-1, with 7 nucleotides matching TRBD1. With 2 bases clipped from V and 7 bases from J, the junction kept 7 bases outside the gene matches. This CDR3 region has 14 residues. From germline, CDR1 is MNHNS and CDR2 SASEGT. The CDR3 sequence is CASSELWGDSEAFF. The CDR3 region has the DNA TGTGCCAGCAGTGAATTGTGGGGGGACAGTGAAGCTTTCTTT.

The chain employs TRBV19 and TRBJ1-1; TRBD1 agrees at 7 bases. CDR1 and CDR2 (germline): LNHDA, SQIVND (reference sequence). Germline trimming cut 7 bases from V and 5 bases from J; bases unmatched to any gene: 10. CDR3 length equals 14 residues. The CDR3 sequence is CASTTGAGGTEAFF. DNA for the CDR3: TGTGCCAGTACCACAGGGGCTGGGGGAACTGAAGCTTTCTTT.

A single count supports this clone. This rearrangement joins TRBV6-5 to TRBJ2-7, with 8 bases aligning to TRBD2. Germline V gene data show CDR1 as MNHEY and CDR2 as SVGAGI. The CDR3 loop spans 15 amino acids. Losses at the gene ends were 1 base for V and 1 base for J; bases not matched to a gene: 3. The CDR3 protein is CASSYYSGVSYEQYF. DNA of the CDR3: TGTGCCAGCAGTTACTATAGCGGGGTGTCCTACGAGCAGTACTTC.

This clone was seen just once. This rearrangement joins TRBV27 to TRBJ2-3, with D possibly TRBD2 on 6 matching bases. The CDR3 contains 15 residues. The V and J ends lost 4 bases and 4 bases respectively, with 15 bases between them. From germline, CDR1 is MNHEY and CDR2 SMNVEV (reference sequence). CDR3 sequence: CASSSMEGGADTQYF. The CDR3, as DNA: TGTGCCAGCAGTTCGATGGAGGGAGGAGCAGATACGCAGTATTTT.

The V gene is TRBV18, the J gene TRBJ1-1; D unresolved. This CDR3 comprises 12 residues. Trimming stripped 9 bases from V and 6 bases from J, with 14 bases between. From germline, CDR1 is KGHSH and CDR2 LQKENI. The CDR3 DNA is TGTGCCAGTTCCAAGGTGGGAGCTGAAGCTTTCTTT. It is translated as CASSKVGAEAFF.

The chain employs TRBV27 and TRBJ1-1, with 12 bases aligning to TRBD1. This CDR3 has 18 residues. V was pared by 5 bases and J by 5 bases, with 15 bases of the junction left unmatched. Germline-derived CDR1 and CDR2 are MNHEY and SMNVEV (reference sequence). CDR3 coding DNA: TGTGCCAGCAGTCGGGGGGGGGACAGGGGGCCTTTTGGGACTGAAGCTTTCTTT. This encodes CASSRGGDRGPFGTEAFF.

This chain joins TRBV9 and TRBJ2-1, with 7 bases aligning to TRBD2. The germline V gene encodes CDR1 SGDLS and CDR2 YYNGEE. The CDR3 totals 15 residues. V lost 0 bases, J lost 9 bases, and 9 bases stayed unmatched. The CDR3 nucleotides are TGTGCCAGCAGCGTAGTTCTGGGACTATCGGGTGAGCAGTTCTTC. Residues: CASSVVLGLSGEQFF.

Only one count was recorded for this clone. The V gene is TRBV10-3, the J gene TRBJ2-1, with D unresolved. The CDR3 has 11 residues. Germline V gives CDR1 ENHRY, CDR2 SYGVKD. V lost 4 bases to trimming and J lost 9 bases, with 7 bases between them. In DNA, the CDR3 is TGTGCCATCAGTGCGCGTCTTGAGCAGTTCTTC. It codes for CAISARLEQFF.

The J gene is TRBJ2-2, the V gene TRBV10-3; 9 nucleotides agree with TRBD1. Germline V lookup: CDR1 ENHRY, CDR2 SYGVKD. This CDR3 spans 17 amino acids. After removal of 5 bases from V and 1 base from J, the junction contained 8 bases not matched to a gene. This chain's CDR3 is CAISYVGGQGNTGELFF. The CDR3 nucleotides are TGTGCCATCAGTTACGTTGGGGGACAGGGGAACACCGGGGAGCTGTTTTTT.

V gene TRBV5-1 combines with J gene TRBJ1-2; D possibly corresponds to TRBD1 (6 bases). The germline V and J ends were trimmed by 3 bases and 2 bases, with 11 bases remaining between them. Germline V gives CDR1 SGHRS, CDR2 YFSETQ. The CDR3 length is 14 residues. CDR3 residues: CASSYSTGNYGYTF. As DNA, the CDR3 is TGCGCCAGCAGCTACTCAACAGGGAACTATGGCTACACCTTC. The whole variable domain, filled in from reference TRBV5-1 and TRBJ1-2, reads KAGVTQTPRYLIKTRGQQVTLSCSPISGHRSVSWYQQTPGQGLQFLFEYFSETQRNKGNFPGRFSGRQFSNSRSEMNVSTLELGDSALYLCASSYSTGNYGYTFGSGTRLTVV.

The chain uses TRBV5-6 and TRBJ2-5, with 8 bases matching TRBD2. Trimming took 2 bases from V and 5 from J; bases not matched to a gene: 5. Per germline, CDR1 SGHDT and CDR2 YYEEEE. There are 14 residues in the CDR3. The CDR3: CASSFKGGRETQYF. The DNA for the CDR3 is TGTGCCAGCAGCTTTAAGGGCGGGAGGGAGACCCAGTACTTC. Full variable domain (remainder filled in from reference TRBV5-6 and TRBJ2-5): DAGVTQSPTHLIKTRGQQVTLRCSPKSGHDTVSWYQQALGQGPQFIFQYYEEEERQRGNFPDRFSGHQFPNYSSELNVNALLLGDSALYLCASSFKGGRETQYFGPGTRLLVL.